This T cell receptor beta chain was identified during a study of cytomegalovirus exposure and HLA in healthy donors. Healthy donors of bone marrow made up the group. The PCR had 60 Vbeta and 13 Jbeta primers. TCRdb's copy holds only in-frame clones and misses some; the assay was immunoSEQ multiplex PCR. The repertoire has approximately 190,000 clones, more than 75% of them found once; the top ten carry 1% to 1.5%. Germline CDR1 is SEHNR and CDR2 is FQNEAQ (reference sequence). With 0 bases removed from V and 6 bases from J, the gap between germline ends came to 12 bases. CDR3 size: 14 residues. The sequenced material came from PBMCs. The clonotype comes from a young man in good health and CMV-seronegative. This chain links TRBV7-9 with TRBJ2-7; tentatively, D is TRBD2 (5 bases). The CDR3 reads CASSLAAGGFEQYF. As DNA, the CDR3 is TGTGCCAGCAGCTTAGCGGCGGGCGGCTTCGAGCAGTACTTC.